This TCR beta chain derives from a study of T cells in localized non-small cell lung cancer. The germline V gene has CDR1 SGHNT and CDR2 YYREEE (reference sequence). V was trimmed by 4 bases and J by 6 bases, leaving 14 bases between them. The CDR3 contains 13 residues. Study-wide results and limits: Sequencing involved a lone tumor region, leaving heterogeneity possible.

A word on this clone: Its antigen is not identified.

Profiling relied on immunoSEQ multiplex PCR, and the TCRdb table lists in-frame clones only, not all of them. The sample consists of about 74,000 clones, about 88% of them appearing once. The V and J genes are TRBV5-4 and TRBJ2-7; D is unclear. The origin of this receptor is a female donor aged 60 or older with stage I lung adenocarcinoma. Sample: peripheral blood, taken before any cancer treatment. In nucleotides, the CDR3 is TGTGCCAGCAGCGCGCATAGTGATACCGAGCAGTACTTC. Protein: CASSAHSDTEQYF.